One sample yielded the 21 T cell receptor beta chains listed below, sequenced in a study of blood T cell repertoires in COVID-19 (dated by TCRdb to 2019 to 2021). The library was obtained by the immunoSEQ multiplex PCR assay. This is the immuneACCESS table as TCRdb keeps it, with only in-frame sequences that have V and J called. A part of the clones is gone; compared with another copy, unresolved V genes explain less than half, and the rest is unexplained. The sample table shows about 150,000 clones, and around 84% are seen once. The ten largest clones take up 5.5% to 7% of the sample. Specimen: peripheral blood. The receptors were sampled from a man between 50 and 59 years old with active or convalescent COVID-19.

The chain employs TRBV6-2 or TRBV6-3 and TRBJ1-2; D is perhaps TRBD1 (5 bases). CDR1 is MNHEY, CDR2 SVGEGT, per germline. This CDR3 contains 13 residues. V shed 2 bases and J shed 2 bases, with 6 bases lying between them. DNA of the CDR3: TGTGCCAGCAGTTACGGGGGGAACTATGGCTACACCTTC. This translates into CASSYGGNYGYTF.

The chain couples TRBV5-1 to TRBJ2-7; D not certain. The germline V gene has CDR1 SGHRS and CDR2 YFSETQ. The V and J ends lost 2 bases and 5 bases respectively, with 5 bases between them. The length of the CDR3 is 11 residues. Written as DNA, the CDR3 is TGCGCCAGCAGCTTCGCTAACGAGCAGTACTTC. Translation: CASSFANEQYF.

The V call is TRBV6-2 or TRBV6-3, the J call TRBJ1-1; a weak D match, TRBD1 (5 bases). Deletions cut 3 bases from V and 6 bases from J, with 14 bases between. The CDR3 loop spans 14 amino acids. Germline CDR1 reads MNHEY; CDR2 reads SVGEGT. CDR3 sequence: CASSYNGGVSEAFF. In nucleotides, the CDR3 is TGTGCCAGCAGTTATAACGGAGGGGTGTCTGAAGCTTTCTTT.

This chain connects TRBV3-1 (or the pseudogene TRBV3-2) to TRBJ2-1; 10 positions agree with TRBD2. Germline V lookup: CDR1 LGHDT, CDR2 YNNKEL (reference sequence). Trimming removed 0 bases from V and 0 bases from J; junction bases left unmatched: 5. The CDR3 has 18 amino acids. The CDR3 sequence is CASSQEVLAGGSYNEQFF. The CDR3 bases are TGTGCCAGCAGCCAAGAGGTTTTAGCGGGGGGCTCCTACAATGAGCAGTTCTTC.

CDR3 sequence reads: CSASIGSTNNEQFF. The CDR3 DNA sequence: TGCAGTGCTAGTATCGGGAGTACCAACAATGAGCAGTTCTTC. V and J are TRBV20-1 and TRBJ2-1, with D perhaps TRBD2 (6 bases). The germline gives CDR1 DFQATT, CDR2 SNEGSKA (reference sequence). The CDR3 has 14 residues. V shed 3 bases and J shed 5 bases, with 14 bases lying between them.

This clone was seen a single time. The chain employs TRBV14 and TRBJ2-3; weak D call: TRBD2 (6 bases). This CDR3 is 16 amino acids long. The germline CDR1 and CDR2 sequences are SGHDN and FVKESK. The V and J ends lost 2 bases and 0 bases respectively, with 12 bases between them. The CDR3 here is CASSQQGLSSTDTQYF. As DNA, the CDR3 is TGTGCCAGCAGCCAACAGGGACTCTCTAGCACAGATACGCAGTATTTT.

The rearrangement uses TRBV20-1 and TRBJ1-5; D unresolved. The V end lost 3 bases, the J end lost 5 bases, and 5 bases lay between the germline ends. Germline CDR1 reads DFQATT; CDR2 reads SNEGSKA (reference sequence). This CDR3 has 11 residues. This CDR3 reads CSASPDQPQHF. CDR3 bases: TGCAGTGCTAGCCCAGATCAGCCCCAGCATTTT.

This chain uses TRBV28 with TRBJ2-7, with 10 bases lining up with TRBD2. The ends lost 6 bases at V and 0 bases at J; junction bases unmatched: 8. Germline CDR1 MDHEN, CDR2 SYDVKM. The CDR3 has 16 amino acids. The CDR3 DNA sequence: TGTGCCAGCAGCTCGCAGGGACTAGCGACCTCCTACGAGCAGTACTTC. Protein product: CASSSQGLATSYEQYF.

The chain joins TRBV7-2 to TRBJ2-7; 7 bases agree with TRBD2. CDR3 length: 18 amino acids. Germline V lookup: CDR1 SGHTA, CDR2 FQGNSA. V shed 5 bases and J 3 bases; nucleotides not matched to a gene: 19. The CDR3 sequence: CASSLNPVGRRDVYEQYF. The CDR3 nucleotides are TGTGCCAGCAGCCTTAACCCCGTCGGGAGGAGGGATGTCTACGAGCAGTACTTC.

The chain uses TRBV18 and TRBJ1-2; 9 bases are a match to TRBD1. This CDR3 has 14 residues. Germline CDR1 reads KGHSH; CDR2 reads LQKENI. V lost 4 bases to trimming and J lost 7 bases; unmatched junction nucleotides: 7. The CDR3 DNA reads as TGTGCCAGCTCACGCGGACAGGGGTTTAGTGGCTACACCTTC. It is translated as CASSRGQGFSGYTF.

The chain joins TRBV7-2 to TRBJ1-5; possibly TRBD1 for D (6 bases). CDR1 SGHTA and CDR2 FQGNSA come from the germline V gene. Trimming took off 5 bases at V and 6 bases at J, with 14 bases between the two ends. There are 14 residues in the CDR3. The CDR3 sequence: CASSQNRVSQPQHF. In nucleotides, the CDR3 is TGTGCCAGCAGCCAGAACAGGGTGTCTCAGCCCCAGCATTTT.

The CDR3 coding sequence is TGTGCCAGCAGCTCCCCTCGGGTGAGCACAGATACGCAGTATTTT. It yields the protein CASSSPRVSTDTQYF. The gene calls are TRBV5-4 and TRBJ2-3, with unresolved D. The ends were cut back, 3 bases at V and 0 bases at J, with 11 bases in the middle. The CDR3 spans 15 residues. Germline CDR1 and CDR2: SGHNT and YYREEE (reference sequence).

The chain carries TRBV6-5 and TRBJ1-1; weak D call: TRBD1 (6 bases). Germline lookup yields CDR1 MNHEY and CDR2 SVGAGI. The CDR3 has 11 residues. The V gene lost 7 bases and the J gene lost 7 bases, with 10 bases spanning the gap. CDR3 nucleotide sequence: TGTGCCAGCAACAGGGAAGGTGAAGCTTTCTTT. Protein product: CASNREGEAFF.

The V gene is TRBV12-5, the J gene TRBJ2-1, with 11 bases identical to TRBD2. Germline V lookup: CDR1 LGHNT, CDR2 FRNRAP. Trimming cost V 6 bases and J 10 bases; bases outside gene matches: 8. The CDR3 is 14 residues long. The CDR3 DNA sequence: TGTGCTAGTGGAAATAGCGGGAGGGCCTCCGAGCAGTTCTTC. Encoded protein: CASGNSGRASEQFF.

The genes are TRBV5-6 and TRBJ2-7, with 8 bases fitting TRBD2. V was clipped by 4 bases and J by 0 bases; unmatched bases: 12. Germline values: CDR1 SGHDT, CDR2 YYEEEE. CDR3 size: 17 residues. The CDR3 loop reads CASSALPGGGSSYEQYF. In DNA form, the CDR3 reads TGTGCCAGCAGCGCCTTACCCGGGGGGGGAAGCTCCTACGAGCAGTACTTC.

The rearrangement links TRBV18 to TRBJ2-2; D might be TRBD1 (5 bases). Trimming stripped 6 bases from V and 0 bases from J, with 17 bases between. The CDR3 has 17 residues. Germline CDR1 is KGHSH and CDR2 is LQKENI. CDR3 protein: CASSQTLTGSNTGELFF. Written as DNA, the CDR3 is TGTGCCAGCTCCCAGACACTAACAGGATCGAACACCGGGGAGCTGTTTTTT. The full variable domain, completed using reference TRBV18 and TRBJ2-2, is NAGVMQNPRHLVRRRGQEARLRCSPMKGHSHVYWYRQLPEEGLKFMVYLQKENIIDESGMPKERFSAEFPKEGPSILRIQQVVRGDSAAYFCASSQTLTGSNTGELFFGEGSRLTVL.

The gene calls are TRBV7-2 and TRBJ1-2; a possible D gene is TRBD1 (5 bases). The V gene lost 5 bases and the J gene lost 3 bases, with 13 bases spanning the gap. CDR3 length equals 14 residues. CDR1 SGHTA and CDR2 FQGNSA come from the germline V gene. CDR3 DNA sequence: TGTGCCAGCAGCCTATCGGGGGGGGACTATGGCTACACCTTC. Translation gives CASSLSGGDYGYTF.

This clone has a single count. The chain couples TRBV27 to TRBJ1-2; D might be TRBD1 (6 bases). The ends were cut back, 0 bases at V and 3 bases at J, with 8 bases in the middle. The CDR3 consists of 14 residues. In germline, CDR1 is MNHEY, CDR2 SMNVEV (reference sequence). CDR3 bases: TGTGCCAGCAGTTTATCGAGGGGGTACTATGGCTACACCTTC. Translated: CASSLSRGYYGYTF.

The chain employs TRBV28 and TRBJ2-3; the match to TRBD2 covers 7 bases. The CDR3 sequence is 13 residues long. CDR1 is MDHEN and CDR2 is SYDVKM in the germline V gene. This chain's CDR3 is CSASGTSTDTQYF. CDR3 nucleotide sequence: TGTTCCGCTAGCGGAACCAGCACAGATACGCAGTATTTT. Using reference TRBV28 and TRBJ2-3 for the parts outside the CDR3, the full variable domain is DVKVTQSSRYLVKRTGEKVFLECVQDMDHENMFWYRQDPGLGLRLIYFSYDVKMKEKGDIPEGYSVSREKKERFSLILESASTNQTSMYLCSASGTSTDTQYFGPGTRLTVL.

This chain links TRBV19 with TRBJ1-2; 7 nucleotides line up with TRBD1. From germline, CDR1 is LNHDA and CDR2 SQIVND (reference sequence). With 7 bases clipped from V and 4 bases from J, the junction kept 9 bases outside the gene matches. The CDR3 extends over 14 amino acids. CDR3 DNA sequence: TGTGCCAGTATGGAGAGGGGGCGGGTCTATGGCTACACCTTC. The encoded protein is CASMERGRVYGYTF.

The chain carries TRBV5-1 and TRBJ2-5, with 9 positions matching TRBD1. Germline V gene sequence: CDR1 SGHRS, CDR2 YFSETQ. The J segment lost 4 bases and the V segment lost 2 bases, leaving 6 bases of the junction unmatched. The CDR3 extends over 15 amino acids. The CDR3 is CASSFRTGEAETQYF. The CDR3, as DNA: TGCGCCAGCAGCTTCAGGACAGGGGAAGCAGAGACCCAGTACTTC.